The 26 T cell receptor beta chains reported below all come from one sample, sequenced in a study of T cells in Graves' hyperthyroidism and ophthalmopathy. TCR beta CDR3 regions were amplified from RNA transcripts. HTBI primers were used for first-round RT-PCR of the TCR CDR3. TCRdb reprocessed the multiplex PCR reads with MiXCR, giving one entry per CDR3 protein. The sample yields hundreds of thousands of distinct CDR3 sequences, roughly 17% seen once. The sequenced sample consisted of blood. These receptors were obtained from a woman aged 25 to 39 with Graves' hyperthyroidism.

This clonotype was observed at least ten times. The CDR3: CASTGDPDEQFF. In nucleotides, the CDR3 is TGCGCCAGCACGGGGGACCCCGATGAGCAGTTCTTC. This chain connects TRBV10-2 to TRBJ2-1, with D possibly TRBD2 on 6 matching bases. The germline CDR1 and CDR2 sequences are WSHSY and SAAADI. The ends were cut back, 7 bases at V and 8 bases at J, with 12 bases in the middle. The CDR3 totals 12 residues.

This clonotype was recorded at least ten times. The V and J genes are TRBV28 and TRBJ2-2; D perhaps matches TRBD2 (6 bases). CDR1 is MDHEN and CDR2 is SYDVKM in the germline V gene. The CDR3 runs 16 residues. The V end lost 6 bases, the J end lost 5 bases, and 19 bases lay between the germline ends. CDR3 sequence: CASSPPGGDGTGELFF. The CDR3 nucleotides read TGTGCCAGCAGCCCCCCCGGGGGAGACGGAACCGGGGAGCTGTTTTTT.

This chain uses TRBV20-1 with TRBJ1-6, with 8 bases fitting TRBD1. The CDR3 extends over 14 amino acids. V was pared by 1 base and J by 6 bases, with 2 bases of the junction left unmatched. Germline V gene data show CDR1 as DFQATT and CDR2 as SNEGSKA (reference sequence). This CDR3 reads CSARVTGGNSPLHF. The CDR3 nucleotides are TGCAGTGCTAGAGTCACAGGGGGTAATTCACCCCTCCACTTT.

This clonotype was seen at least ten times. The CDR3 spells CAWSALSDRGREQYF. The CDR3 DNA reads TGTGCCTGGAGTGCCCTTTCGGACAGGGGGAGGGAGCAGTACTTC. The V call is TRBV30, the J call TRBJ2-7; TRBD1 agrees at 10 bases. CDR3 length: 15 amino acids. Trimming cost V 1 base and J 7 bases; bases outside gene matches: 10. CDR1 GTSNPN and CDR2 SVGIG come from the germline V gene (reference sequence).

This clonotype has just a few counts. The chain combines TRBV19 with TRBJ2-1, with 11 positions matching TRBD2. Losses at the gene ends were 1 base for V and 7 bases for J; bases not matched to a gene: 6. The germline V gene encodes CDR1 LNHDA and CDR2 SQIVND (reference sequence). CDR3 length equals 16 residues. CDR3 coding DNA: TGTGCCAGTAGTATAGCCCTAGCGGGAGGAGGGAATGAGCAGTTCTTC. It is translated as CASSIALAGGGNEQFF.

This clonotype was detected a few times. This sequence joins TRBV6-2 or TRBV6-3 and TRBJ2-4; 14 bases map to TRBD2. Germline V gene sequence: CDR1 MNHEY, CDR2 SVGEGT. The V gene end was trimmed by 4 bases and the J gene end by 8 bases; junction bases not matched to a gene: 7. The CDR3 spans 16 residues. In DNA, the CDR3 is TGTGCCAGCAGTTCCTTAGGGACTAGCGGGAGCTACATTCAGTACTTC. Protein: CASSSLGTSGSYIQYF.

This clonotype was seen ten or more times. This chain links TRBV28 with TRBJ1-5; a weak D match, TRBD1 (5 bases). Trimming left V 5 bases short and J 5 bases short, with 16 bases between. CDR3 length: 15 amino acids. Germline V gene sequence: CDR1 MDHEN, CDR2 SYDVKM. The CDR3 DNA sequence: TGTGCCAGCAGTCTTCCATTGGGGGGGTATCAGCCCCAGCATTTT. Protein sequence: CASSLPLGGYQPQHF.

This clonotype was detected many times. The chain carries TRBV7-2 and TRBJ2-1; D remains unclear. The CDR3 is 13 residues long. V gave up 0 bases and J gave up 9 bases, with 9 bases separating them. Germline CDR1 SGHTA, CDR2 FQGNSA. For the CDR3, the DNA is TGTGCCAGCAGCTTAGCGCAGATGGTTGAGCAGTTCTTC. It yields the protein CASSLAQMVEQFF.

The rearrangement joins TRBV2 to TRBJ2-4; D unclear. Per the germline V gene, CDR1 is SNHLY and CDR2 is FYNNEI. The CDR3 covers 13 residues. The DNA of the CDR3 is TGTGTCACCCCCCCGGTAGCCAAAAACATTCAGTACTTC. Residues: CVTPPVAKNIQYF.

This clonotype has a handful of counts. The J gene is TRBJ2-1, the V gene TRBV19; TRBD2 matches at 10 bases. The germline CDR1 and CDR2 sequences are LNHDA and SQIVND (reference sequence). The CDR3 runs to 15 residues. V trimming: 2 bases; J trimming: 6 bases; junction bases outside the gene matches: 4. The CDR3 region is CASSILAGAGNEQFF. DNA for the CDR3: TGTGCCAGTAGTATACTAGCGGGAGCGGGCAATGAGCAGTTCTTC.

This clonotype was recorded at least ten times. V and J are TRBV28 and TRBJ1-4; 8 nucleotides line up with TRBD1. This CDR3 is 16 amino acids long. Germline lookup yields CDR1 MDHEN and CDR2 SYDVKM. V shed 3 bases and J 8 bases; nucleotides not matched to a gene: 11. CDR3 in amino acids: CASSFDRGSSGEKLFF. The CDR3 DNA sequence: TGTGCCAGCAGTTTCGACAGGGGTAGTAGCGGCGAAAAACTGTTTTTT.

This clonotype was found a few times. The chain recombines TRBV19 with TRBJ2-2; D is ambiguous. Trimming removed 7 bases at V and 3 bases at J, with 9 bases between. The CDR3 is made up of 13 amino acids. CDR1 is LNHDA and CDR2 is SQIVND in the germline V gene (reference sequence). The CDR3 loop reads CASNPRDTGELFF. In nucleotides, the CDR3 is TGTGCCAGTAATCCCCGAGACACCGGGGAGCTGTTTTTT.

This clonotype was seen repeatedly, ten times or more. The chain recombines TRBV20-1 with TRBJ1-6; the D gene is possibly TRBD1 (6 bases). The CDR3 loop spans 16 amino acids. Trimming stripped 5 bases from V and 0 bases from J, with 14 bases between. Germline CDR1 and CDR2: DFQATT and SNEGSKA (reference sequence). The CDR3 reads CSAFRQASSYNSPLHF. CDR3 bases: TGCAGTGCTTTCCGACAGGCGAGCTCCTATAATTCACCCCTCCACTTT.

This clonotype was seen at least ten times. The J gene is TRBJ2-7, the V gene TRBV6-6, with 7 bases that match TRBD2. Germline CDR1 and CDR2: MNHNY and SVGAGI (reference sequence). V trimming: 1 base; J trimming: 5 bases; junction bases outside the gene matches: 5. CDR3 length: 14 residues. The chain's CDR3 is CASSYFGLGDEQYF. In DNA form, the CDR3 reads TGTGCCAGCAGTTACTTCGGACTAGGGGACGAGCAGTACTTC.

This clonotype was found many times. The J gene is TRBJ1-4, the V gene TRBV10-3; tentatively, D is TRBD1 (5 bases). The germline V gene encodes CDR1 ENHRY and CDR2 SYGVKD. The CDR3 is 16 residues long. Trimming pared 4 bases from V and 5 bases from J, leaving 17 bases between. The chain's CDR3 is CAISASNRKGNEKLFF. CDR3 DNA: TGTGCCATCAGTGCCTCAAACAGGAAGGGAAATGAAAAACTGTTTTTT.

This clonotype was found many times. The J gene is TRBJ1-2, the V gene TRBV7-9; 7 positions agree with TRBD1. The germline V gene has CDR1 SEHNR and CDR2 FQNEAQ (reference sequence). The junction had 9 bases not matched to a gene; V was cut back by 1 base and J by 4 bases. This CDR3 has 16 amino acids. CDR3 nucleotide sequence: TGTGCCAGCAGCTTAGGGACAGGCCGGGCCCCCTATGGCTACACCTTC. This codes for CASSLGTGRAPYGYTF.

The table lists this clonotype with many counts. The rearrangement joins TRBV11-2 to TRBJ2-7; D might be TRBD1 (6 bases). The CDR3 has 14 amino acids. The V end lost 1 base, the J end lost 3 bases, and 10 bases lay between the germline ends. Per germline, CDR1 SGHAT and CDR2 FQNNGV. The CDR3 loop is CASSLGTQGYEQYF. DNA for the CDR3: TGTGCCAGCAGCTTAGGCACACAGGGCTACGAGCAGTACTTC.

The chain employs TRBV10-3 and TRBJ1-5; D gene unclear. V dropped 3 bases and J dropped 2 bases, with 11 bases sitting between them. Per germline, CDR1 ENHRY and CDR2 SYGVKD. The CDR3 extends over 15 amino acids. Written as DNA, the CDR3 is TGTGCCATCAGTGATATGGGTCGAGGCAATCAGCCCCAGCATTTT. As protein: CAISDMGRGNQPQHF.

This clonotype was recorded at least ten times. The genes are TRBV20-1 and TRBJ2-3; perhaps TRBD2 as D (6 bases). Looked up from germline, CDR1 is DFQATT and CDR2 is SNEGSKA (reference sequence). The CDR3 runs 12 residues. V was cut by 8 bases and J by 0 bases, with 9 bases left in between. The CDR3, as DNA: TGCAGTCCCGGGACTAGCACAGATACGCAGTATTTT. Its protein is CSPGTSTDTQYF.

This chain connects TRBV7-9 to TRBJ2-3; D is undetermined. The CDR3 consists of 14 residues. With 3 bases removed from V and 0 bases from J, the gap between germline ends came to 7 bases. Germline loops: CDR1 SEHNR, CDR2 FQNEAQ (reference sequence). The CDR3 region has the DNA TGTGCCAGCAGCTTTTTCGGGAGCACAGATACGCAGTATTTT. Residues: CASSFFGSTDTQYF. Full variable domain (outside the CDR3, taken from reference TRBV7-9 and TRBJ2-3): DTGVSQNPRHKITKRGQNVTFRCDPISEHNRLYWYRQTLGQGPEFLTYFQNEAQLEKSRLLSDRFSAERPKGSFSTLEIQRTEQGDSAMYLCASSFFGSTDTQYFGPGTRLTVL.

The CDR3 protein is CASSLAGPPGELFF. The DNA of the CDR3 is TGCGCCAGCAGCCTAGCGGGACCCCCCGGGGAGCTGTTTTTT. This chain connects TRBV4-1 to TRBJ2-2; 8 nucleotides line up with TRBD2. J was trimmed by 6 bases and V by 4 bases; bases with no gene match: 4. CDR1 is MGHRA and CDR2 is YSYEKL in the germline V gene. The CDR3 extends over 14 amino acids.

This clonotype was seen repeatedly, ten times or more. CDR3 region: CASSLELAGVTRETQYF. CDR3 in DNA: TGTGCCAGCAGCTTGGAACTAGCGGGAGTAACCAGGGAGACCCAGTACTTC. V is TRBV5-5 and J is TRBJ2-5; 11 bases match TRBD2. The trim removed 0 bases at V and 5 bases at J, leaving 9 bases unmatched. The CDR3 runs 17 residues. The germline gives CDR1 SGHKS, CDR2 YYEKEE (reference sequence). The full variable domain, with the rest looked up from reference TRBV5-5 and TRBJ2-5, is DAGVTQSPTHLIKTRGQQVTLRCSPISGHKSVSWYQQVLGQGPQFIFQYYEKEERGRGNFPDRFSARQFPNYSSELNVNALLLGDSALYLCASSLELAGVTRETQYFGPGTRLLVL.

The genes are TRBV7-9 and TRBJ2-7; D is uncertain. The CDR3 covers 17 residues. Trimming left V 5 bases short and J 2 bases short, with 22 bases between. Germline V CDR1 and CDR2: SEHNR, FQNEAQ (reference sequence). The CDR3: CASSHPPSATSAYEQYF. Here the CDR3 DNA reads TGTGCCAGCAGCCATCCCCCGAGCGCCACATCCGCCTACGAGCAGTACTTC.

This clonotype showed up many times. The chain employs TRBV7-2 and TRBJ2-3; D is possibly TRBD1 or TRBD2 (5 bases each). Trimming removed 6 bases at V and 7 bases at J, with 17 bases between. This CDR3 comprises 14 residues. The germline gives CDR1 SGHTA, CDR2 FQGNSA. This CDR3 is CASRDTGLENTQYF. In nucleotides, the CDR3 is TGTGCCAGCAGGGATACAGGACTCGAGAATACGCAGTATTTT.

This clonotype has only a few counts. The chain couples TRBV19 to TRBJ2-3; TRBD2 matches 8 bases. The CDR3 contains 13 residues. Losses at the gene ends were 7 bases for V and 6 bases for J; bases not matched to a gene: 6. From germline, CDR1 is LNHDA and CDR2 SQIVND (reference sequence). CDR3 amino acids: CASMAGGGDTQYF. The CDR3 DNA follows: TGTGCCAGTATGGCGGGAGGCGGGGATACGCAGTATTTT.

Comment on this clonotype: Germline is not matched at one junction end, which may reflect a read error. The chain links TRBV5-1 to TRBJ1-1; 7 nucleotides line up with TRBD1. The CDR3 covers 14 residues. Germline CDR1 and CDR2: SGHRS and YFSETQ. Written as DNA, the CDR3 is TGCGCCAGCAGCCAGGGACAGTCGCACACTAAAGCTTTCTTT. Translated: CASSQGQSHTKAFF.